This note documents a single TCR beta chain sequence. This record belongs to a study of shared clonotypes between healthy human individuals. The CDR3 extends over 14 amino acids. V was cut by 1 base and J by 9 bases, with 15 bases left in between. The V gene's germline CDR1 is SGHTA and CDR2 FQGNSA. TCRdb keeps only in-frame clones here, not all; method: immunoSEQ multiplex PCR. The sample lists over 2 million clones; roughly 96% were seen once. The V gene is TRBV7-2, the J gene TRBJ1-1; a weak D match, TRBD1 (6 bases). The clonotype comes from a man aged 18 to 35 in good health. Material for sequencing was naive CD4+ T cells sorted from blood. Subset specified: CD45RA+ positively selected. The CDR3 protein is CASSLVGRGFKAFF. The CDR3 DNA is TGTGCCAGCAGCTTAGTAGGCAGGGGATTTAAAGCTTTCTTT.